This passage covers 27 T cell receptor beta chains from one sample sequenced in a study of shared clonotypes between healthy human individuals (dated by TCRdb to about 2020). The library came from the immunoSEQ multiplex PCR assay. What TCRdb holds here is the immuneACCESS table cut down to in-frame rearrangements. Part of the clones is not present; checked against another copy, under half of the missing clones reflect an unresolved V gene, and the others are unexplained. Present in this sample are about 480,000 clones, over 60% of which were seen just once. The ten largest clones capture 12% of the sample. Sequenced: PBMCs. These receptors all stem from a woman in her forties in good health. Some clones in this sample may be carry-over from other donors' samples.

The rearrangement links TRBV19 to TRBJ1-1; D possibly corresponds to TRBD1 (5 bases). V lost 3 bases, J lost 1 base, and 9 bases lay in between. The CDR3 is 14 amino acids. The germline CDR1 and CDR2 sequences are LNHDA and SQIVND (reference sequence). The CDR3 sequence: CASSIGTRNTEAFF. DNA for the CDR3: TGTGCCAGTAGTATCGGGACGAGGAACACTGAAGCTTTCTTT.

The rearrangement uses TRBV5-1 and TRBJ2-1, with 9 bases identical to TRBD2. This CDR3 comprises 16 residues. Trimming cost V 0 bases and J 2 bases; bases outside gene matches: 3. Looked up from germline, CDR1 is SGHRS and CDR2 is YFSETQ. CDR3 sequence reads: CASSLGPSGAYNEQFF. The CDR3, as DNA: TGCGCCAGCAGCTTGGGACCTAGCGGGGCCTACAATGAGCAGTTCTTC.

Notes on this clone: Its ends do not fully match the called genes, so a read error is possible. The CDR3 bases are TGTGCCAGCCGCTTCCAGGGGGGCTATGGCTACACCTTC. It translates to CASRFQGGYGYTF. V is TRBV11-2 and J is TRBJ1-2; 7 bases match TRBD1. CDR1 and CDR2 (germline): SGHAT, FQNNGV. This CDR3 has 13 residues.

The table lists this clone with many counts. Within the sample, other DNA sequences also encode this same CDR3. The CDR3, as DNA: TGTGCCAGCAGTTCCAACTGGTCCTACGAGCAGTACTTC. Its translation: CASSSNWSYEQYF. The V gene is TRBV2, the J gene TRBJ2-7, with D unclear. The ends were cut back, 5 bases at V and 1 base at J, with 9 bases in the middle. Germline values: CDR1 SNHLY, CDR2 FYNNEI. The CDR3 has 13 amino acids.

V gene TRBV30 combines with J gene TRBJ2-5; 13 positions match TRBD2. The junction had 5 bases not matched to a gene; V was cut back by 0 bases and J by 4 bases. Germline assignment: CDR1 GTSNPN and CDR2 SVGIG (reference sequence). This CDR3 spans 16 amino acids. CDR3 region: CAWSVGLAGSGETQYF. The CDR3 DNA sequence: TGTGCCTGGAGTGTGGGACTAGCGGGAAGCGGAGAGACCCAGTACTTC.

DNA of the CDR3: TGTGCCAGCACCCTACGGGGGCTGCCAGTAGCCAAAAACATTCAGTACTTC. This gives the protein CASTLRGLPVAKNIQYF. This chain joins TRBV28 and TRBJ2-4, with D perhaps being TRBD1 or TRBD2 (6 bases each). Germline lookup yields CDR1 MDHEN and CDR2 SYDVKM. V was clipped by 7 bases and J by 0 bases, with 19 bases between them. There are 17 residues in the CDR3.

V is TRBV4-2 and J is TRBJ2-7; tentative D call: TRBD2 (7 bases). The germline CDR1 and CDR2 sequences are LGHNA and YNFKEQ. The CDR3 has 18 amino acids. V was cut by 0 bases and J by 3 bases, with 21 bases left in between. The CDR3 sequence is CASSQDLFGGRGYYEQYF. The CDR3 region has the DNA TGTGCCAGCAGCCAAGATCTTTTCGGAGGGAGGGGGTACTACGAGCAGTACTTC.

This sequence joins TRBV7-2 and TRBJ2-7; 7 bases align to TRBD2. This CDR3 has 17 residues. The germline gives CDR1 SGHTA, CDR2 FQGNSA. V dropped 5 bases and J dropped 6; count of bases not matched to a gene: 19. The CDR3 sequence: CASSLNAGGSFPLEQYF. In nucleotides, the CDR3 is TGTGCCAGCAGCCTCAACGCTGGCGGGAGTTTCCCTCTCGAGCAGTACTTC.

The chain combines TRBV6-1 with TRBJ1-1; D perhaps matches TRBD1 (5 bases). Per the germline V gene, CDR1 is MNHNS and CDR2 is SASEGT. The CDR3 sequence is 13 residues long. The ends were cut back, 6 bases at V and 7 bases at J, with 15 bases in the middle. The CDR3 sequence: CASRMRGGGEAFF. The CDR3 DNA reads TGTGCCAGCAGGATGAGGGGCGGGGGTGAAGCTTTCTTT.

There are a few counts of this clone. The chain couples TRBV10-1 to TRBJ2-7, with 8 bases matching TRBD1. Germline V gene lookup returns CDR1 WNHNN and CDR2 SYGVQD (reference sequence). This CDR3 is built from 15 residues. V lost 4 bases, J lost 0 bases, and 5 bases stayed unmatched. In nucleotides, the CDR3 is TGCGCCAGCAGTGGGGACAGGTCAAGCTCCTACGAGCAGTACTTC. Translating gives CASSGDRSSSYEQYF.

The chain joins TRBV5-1 to TRBJ1-4; D gene unclear. The CDR3 has 14 amino acids. V was clipped by 1 base and J by 8 bases, with 12 bases between them. CDR1 is SGHRS, CDR2 YFSETQ, per germline. Written as DNA, the CDR3 is TGCGCCAGCAGCTTGTCGGGGTCAGGAGAAAAACTGTTTTTT. Protein: CASSLSGSGEKLFF. Full variable domain (missing parts from reference TRBV5-1 and TRBJ1-4): KAGVTQTPRYLIKTRGQQVTLSCSPISGHRSVSWYQQTPGQGLQFLFEYFSETQRNKGNFPGRFSGRQFSNSRSEMNVSTLELGDSALYLCASSLSGSGEKLFFGSGTQLSVL.

This clone came up a few times. Other DNA sequences in the same sample also yield this CDR3. The chain couples TRBV28 to TRBJ2-5; D is unresolved. This CDR3 has 14 residues. The germline V gene encodes CDR1 MDHEN and CDR2 SYDVKM. With 2 bases removed from V and 2 bases from J, the gap between germline ends came to 9 bases. Here the CDR3 DNA reads TGTGCCAGCAGTTTACTTGCAGCTCAAGAGACCCAGTACTTC. Residues: CASSLLAAQETQYF.

V gene TRBV14 combines with J gene TRBJ2-1, with no clear D. In germline, CDR1 is SGHDN, CDR2 FVKESK. V shed 3 bases and J shed 5 bases, with 8 bases lying between them. The CDR3 has 13 residues. In DNA, the CDR3 is TGTGCCAGCAGCCAGGTAGGGCACAATGAGCAGTTCTTC. Its translation is CASSQVGHNEQFF.

J is TRBJ2-1 and V is TRBV5-1; TRBD2 aligns across 14 bases. Germline lookup yields CDR1 SGHRS and CDR2 YFSETQ. CDR3 length equals 17 residues. Trimming took 4 bases from V and 7 from J; bases not matched to a gene: 10. CDR3 in amino acids: CASSILPGLAGANEQFF. The CDR3 DNA sequence: TGCGCCAGCAGCATCCTTCCGGGACTAGCGGGAGCGAATGAGCAGTTCTTC.

On this clone itself: Sequence at one end of the junction differs from germline and may be a read error. This chain joins TRBV7-9 and TRBJ2-5, with 9 nucleotides matching TRBD1. The CDR3 is 16 amino acids. Germline loops: CDR1 SEHNR, CDR2 FQNEAQ (reference sequence). The CDR3 coding sequence is TGCGCCAGCAGCCAAGGGTCCGGGACAGGGATTCAGGAGCAGTACTTC. It is translated as CASSQGSGTGIQEQYF.

The chain links TRBV7-3 to TRBJ2-1; no reliable D call. V was pared by 0 bases and J by 10 bases, with 10 bases between. CDR3 length equals 13 residues. The V gene's germline CDR1 is SGHTA and CDR2 FQGTGA. CDR3 nucleotide sequence: TGTGCCAGCAGCTTAACCAGGTCTGGCGAGCAGTTCTTC. Its translation: CASSLTRSGEQFF.

This rearrangement joins TRBV11-2 to TRBJ2-1; TRBD2 aligns across 11 bases. The length of the CDR3 is 19 residues. The junction had 19 bases not matched to a gene; V was cut back by 3 bases and J by 9 bases. Looked up from germline, CDR1 is SGHAT and CDR2 is FQNNGV. DNA of the CDR3: TGTGCCAGCAGCTTCAAGGGGGCCTGGGTAGCGGGAGGGCCAGGTGAGCAGTTCTTC. Amino acids: CASSFKGAWVAGGPGEQFF.

CDR3 region: CASRTNRGPYEQYF. The CDR3 DNA follows: TGTGCCAGCAGGACGAACAGGGGGCCCTACGAGCAGTACTTC. The gene calls are TRBV27 and TRBJ2-7, with 9 bases fitting TRBD1. V lost 6 bases, J lost 2 bases, and 5 bases stayed unmatched. The CDR3 contains 14 residues. The germline V gene has CDR1 MNHEY and CDR2 SMNVEV (reference sequence).

This clone appeared a single time. The J gene is TRBJ2-7, the V gene TRBV28; 7 bases map to TRBD1. Germline V gene sequence: CDR1 MDHEN, CDR2 SYDVKM. The CDR3 runs 15 residues. The V gene end was trimmed by 6 bases and the J gene end by 1 base; junction bases not matched to a gene: 9. This CDR3 is CASRPRDSPSYEQYF. CDR3 bases: TGTGCCAGCAGACCCCGGGACAGCCCGTCCTACGAGCAGTACTTC.

This clone was seen more than once but under ten times. The genes are TRBV4-2 and TRBJ2-3; TRBD2 aligns across 10 bases. This CDR3 contains 17 residues. V shed 0 bases, J shed 4 bases, and the junction held 7 bases outside the gene matches. CDR1 and CDR2 from the germline V gene are LGHNA and YNFKEQ. The DNA of the CDR3 is TGTGCCAGCAGCCAAGAGGCCGGTAGCGGGAGGTCAGATACGCAGTATTTT. Translating gives CASSQEAGSGRSDTQYF.

The chain joins TRBV19 to TRBJ1-5; the D gene is possibly TRBD1 (6 bases). From germline, CDR1 is LNHDA and CDR2 SQIVND (reference sequence). This CDR3 has 15 amino acids. Trimming pared 4 bases from V and 4 bases from J, leaving 14 bases between. The CDR3 region has the DNA TGTGCCAGTAGTAGCGGGTACAGGGTAAATCAGCCCCAGCATTTT. Its protein is CASSSGYRVNQPQHF.

This clone was detected only a few times. The CDR3 reads CASSLVPQTATDTQYF. In DNA form, the CDR3 reads TGCGCCAGCAGCTTGGTCCCTCAGACAGCCACAGATACGCAGTATTTT. This sequence joins TRBV5-1 and TRBJ2-3; D may be TRBD1 (5 bases). This CDR3 region has 16 residues. V was cut by 0 bases and J by 2 bases, with 13 bases left in between. Germline V gives CDR1 SGHRS, CDR2 YFSETQ.

The chain is built from TRBV2 and TRBJ2-7, with 11 bases fitting TRBD1. The germline V gene has CDR1 SNHLY and CDR2 FYNNEI. V was pared by 5 bases and J by 6 bases, with 9 bases of the junction left unmatched. The CDR3 sequence is 15 residues long. The CDR3 sequence is CASSSWDRGVGEQYF. The CDR3 DNA reads TGTGCCAGCAGTTCTTGGGACAGGGGGGTGGGCGAGCAGTACTTC.

This chain connects TRBV11-2 to TRBJ2-7, with TRBD2 identical over 8 bases. With 3 bases clipped from V and 3 bases from J, the junction kept 10 bases outside the gene matches. CDR3 length: 16 residues. CDR1 SGHAT and CDR2 FQNNGV come from the germline V gene. The CDR3 DNA follows: TGTGCCAGCAGCTTCGGTCGAGCGGGAGCATACTACGAGCAGTACTTC. Translated, it gives CASSFGRAGAYYEQYF.

This clone has a count of ten or more. The chain employs TRBV2 and TRBJ2-1; D call uncertain. Germline V gene lookup returns CDR1 SNHLY and CDR2 FYNNEI. This CDR3 spans 15 amino acids. V was clipped by 4 bases and J by 8 bases, with 18 bases between them. The DNA for the CDR3 is TGTGCCAGCAGTGTTGGACGAGCTCAGGTGCATGAGCAGTTCTTC. It yields the protein CASSVGRAQVHEQFF. The variable domain in full, with the rest retrieved from reference TRBV2 and TRBJ2-1, is EPEVTQTPSHQVTQMGQEVILRCVPISNHLYFYWYRQILGQKVEFLVSFYNNEISEKSEIFDDQFSVERPDGSNFTLKIRSTKLEDSAMYFCASSVGRAQVHEQFFGPGTRLTVL.

This rearrangement joins TRBV7-2 to TRBJ2-7; D perhaps matches TRBD2 (6 bases). Germline CDR1 SGHTA, CDR2 FQGNSA. Trimming took off 5 bases at V and 5 bases at J, with 13 bases between the two ends. This CDR3 is 13 amino acids long. The CDR3 loop reads CASSLGSSDEQYF. CDR3 nucleotides: TGTGCCAGCAGCCTCGGGAGTAGCGACGAGCAGTACTTC. The full variable domain, with the rest looked up from reference TRBV7-2 and TRBJ2-7, is GAGVSQSPSNKVTEKGKDVELRCDPISGHTALYWYRQSLGQGLEFLIYFQGNSAPDKSGLPSDRFSAERTGGSVSTLTIQRTQQEDSAVYLCASSLGSSDEQYFGPGTRLTVT.

The J gene is TRBJ2-5, the V gene TRBV4-3; unclear D gene. Germline assignment: CDR1 LGHNA and CDR2 YSLEER. The V and J ends lost 0 bases and 4 bases respectively, with 6 bases between them. The CDR3 is made up of 13 amino acids. The CDR3 region is CASSQDLPETQYF. The CDR3 bases are TGCGCCAGCAGCCAAGATTTACCAGAGACCCAGTACTTC.